Listed here are 31 T cell receptor beta chains from one sample, sequenced in a study of blood T cell repertoires in COVID-19. TCRdb's copy holds only in-frame clones and misses some; the assay was immunoSEQ multiplex PCR. The top ten hold under 13% of the sample, which has around 230,000 clones, over 80% seen once. The sequenced material came from PBMCs or T cells enriched from blood (not recorded which). Receptors were obtained from a man between 18 and 35 years old with acute COVID-19.

The rearrangement links TRBV5-4 to TRBJ2-3; 8 bases align to TRBD2. This CDR3 has 16 amino acids. Germline CDR1 is SGHNT and CDR2 is YYREEE (reference sequence). Germline trimming cut 3 bases from V and 2 bases from J; bases unmatched to any gene: 8. CDR3 DNA sequence: TGTGCCAGCAGCTCCAGGCTAGCGGGCCTCACAGATACGCAGTATTTT. Translating it yields CASSSRLAGLTDTQYF.

The chain uses TRBV28 and TRBJ1-2; TRBD1 aligns across 7 bases. From germline, CDR1 is MDHEN and CDR2 SYDVKM. The CDR3 length is 14 residues. The ends lost 2 bases at V and 7 bases at J; junction bases unmatched: 7. The CDR3 region has the DNA TGTGCCAGCAGTTTAAGTACAGGGGCGGGTGGCTACACCTTC. Amino acid sequence: CASSLSTGAGGYTF.

This chain joins TRBV11-2 and TRBJ2-2; 9 bases line up with TRBD1. The CDR3 is 15 residues long. Germline-derived CDR1 and CDR2 are SGHAT and FQNNGV. Trimming cost V 6 bases and J 6 bases; bases outside gene matches: 8. This CDR3 is CASRLPGQGSGELFF. CDR3 nucleotides: TGTGCCAGCAGGCTTCCGGGACAGGGATCCGGGGAGCTGTTTTTT.

The rearrangement links TRBV7-6 to TRBJ2-3; 8 nucleotides line up with TRBD2. Germline V CDR1 and CDR2: SGHVS, FNYEAQ. The CDR3 contains 16 residues. The junction had 4 bases not matched to a gene; V was cut back by 2 bases and J by 0 bases. The CDR3 coding sequence is TGTGCCAGCAGCTTAATGGGCGGGAGGAGCACAGATACGCAGTATTTT. Translated: CASSLMGGRSTDTQYF.

This sequence joins TRBV4-1 and TRBJ2-1, with 9 bases fitting TRBD2. The J segment lost 6 bases and the V segment lost 8 bases, leaving 8 bases of the junction unmatched. The germline gives CDR1 MGHRA, CDR2 YSYEKL. The CDR3 contains 14 residues. The CDR3 protein is CASGLAGSSNEQFF. In DNA form, the CDR3 reads TGCGCCAGCGGGCTAGCGGGAAGTTCCAATGAGCAGTTCTTC.

V gene TRBV28 combines with J gene TRBJ2-7; 9 bases match TRBD1. Germline-derived CDR1 and CDR2 are MDHEN and SYDVKM. This CDR3 spans 15 amino acids. After removal of 5 bases from V and 5 bases from J, the junction contained 10 bases not matched to a gene. CDR3 sequence reads: CASSEAEDRGDEQYF. The CDR3 bases are TGTGCCAGCAGTGAAGCTGAGGACAGGGGCGACGAGCAGTACTTC.

This chain uses TRBV11-1 with TRBJ2-3, with TRBD1 matching over 7 bases. The ends lost 3 bases at V and 4 bases at J; junction bases unmatched: 10. There are 16 residues in the CDR3. The germline gives CDR1 SGHAT, CDR2 FQDESV (reference sequence). The chain's CDR3 is CASSFGDRELADTQYF. Here the CDR3 DNA reads TGTGCCAGCAGCTTCGGAGACAGGGAATTAGCAGATACGCAGTATTTT.

The rearrangement uses TRBV19 and TRBJ2-1, with 9 nucleotides matching TRBD1. The ends lost 6 bases at V and 6 bases at J; junction bases unmatched: 6. This CDR3 is 14 amino acids long. Germline-derived CDR1 and CDR2 are LNHDA and SQIVND (reference sequence). The CDR3, as DNA: TGTGCCAGTAGCCGGGACAGGGCCTCCAATGAGCAGTTCTTC. Encoded protein: CASSRDRASNEQFF.

This chain connects TRBV19 to TRBJ1-5; D gene uncertain. Trimming shortened V by 5 bases and J by 7 bases, and 12 bases separated the two germline ends. This CDR3 has 13 amino acids. Germline V gene sequence: CDR1 LNHDA, CDR2 SQIVND (reference sequence). The CDR3 region is CASSPDARQPQHF. The CDR3 DNA sequence: TGTGCCAGTAGTCCCGATGCCCGGCAGCCCCAGCATTTT.

The V and J genes are TRBV7-8 and TRBJ2-1; 14 positions match TRBD2. The V and J ends lost 5 bases and 5 bases, in that order; junction bases with no gene match: 11. Germline V CDR1 and CDR2: SGHVS, FQNEAQ. This CDR3 spans 18 amino acids. CDR3 region: CASSPRLAGGPGNNEQFF. CDR3 sequence (DNA): TGTGCCAGCAGCCCGAGACTAGCGGGAGGGCCTGGTAACAATGAGCAGTTCTTC.

The V and J genes are TRBV7-3 and TRBJ2-7; 9 positions agree with TRBD2. CDR1 and CDR2 from the germline V gene are SGHTA and FQGTGA. The CDR3 consists of 15 residues. J gave up 3 bases and V 2 bases, and 5 bases lay outside the gene matches. The CDR3 coding sequence is TGTGCCAGCAGCTTATTGTCTAGCGGGGTCTACGAGCAGTACTTC. Encoded protein: CASSLLSSGVYEQYF. Drawing the rest from reference TRBV7-3 and TRBJ2-7, the complete variable domain is GAGVSQTPSNKVTEKGKYVELRCDPISGHTALYWYRQSLGQGPEFLIYFQGTGAADDSGLPNDRFFAVRPEGSVSTLKIQRTERGDSAVYLCASSLLSSGVYEQYFGPGTRLTVT.

The count of this clone is one. This chain joins TRBV6-5 and TRBJ2-3; D may be TRBD2 (5 bases). V lost 4 bases to trimming and J lost 0 bases, with 11 bases between them. CDR1 MNHEY and CDR2 SVGAGI come from the germline V gene. The CDR3 has 15 residues. CDR3 protein: CASSSPRTSTDTQYF. The CDR3 DNA reads as TGTGCCAGCAGTTCCCCACGGACTAGCACAGATACGCAGTATTTT.

This clone was seen a handful of times. This rearrangement joins TRBV12-5 to TRBJ1-6; TRBD1 aligns across 8 bases. Germline V lookup: CDR1 LGHNT, CDR2 FRNRAP. The CDR3 sequence is 17 residues long. Losses at the gene ends were 6 bases for V and 10 bases for J; bases not matched to a gene: 17. The CDR3 reads CASGPGQGIGGESPLHF. In DNA form, the CDR3 reads TGTGCTAGTGGCCCCGGACAGGGTATCGGGGGAGAGTCACCCCTCCACTTT.

The gene calls are TRBV28 and TRBJ1-3, with unresolved D. Germline CDR1 and CDR2: MDHEN and SYDVKM. Deletions cut 5 bases from V and 0 bases from J, with 5 bases between. This CDR3 is 13 amino acids long. CDR3 in amino acids: CASSPLSGNTIYF. In DNA, the CDR3 is TGTGCCAGCAGTCCACTCTCTGGAAACACCATATATTTT.

This clone was seen more than once but under ten times. The V and J genes are TRBV19 and TRBJ1-5; 7 bases are shared with TRBD1. The CDR3 covers 15 residues. CDR1 LNHDA and CDR2 SQIVND come from the germline V gene (reference sequence). J gave up 2 bases and V 8 bases, and 9 bases lay outside the gene matches. The CDR3: CASQRQGEGNQPQHF. CDR3 in DNA: TGTGCCAGTCAGAGACAGGGCGAGGGCAATCAGCCCCAGCATTTT.

This CDR3 is CASSYASLTSGRGEQFF. CDR3 sequence (DNA): TGTGCCAGCAGTTACGCGAGTTTGACTAGCGGGAGGGGCGAGCAGTTCTTC. The V and J genes are TRBV6-2 or TRBV6-3 and TRBJ2-1; 14 bases match TRBD2. There are 17 residues in the CDR3. J was trimmed by 10 bases and V by 2 bases; bases with no gene match: 10. Germline assignment: CDR1 MNHEY and CDR2 SVGEGT.

This chain uses TRBV7-9 with TRBJ2-7; maybe TRBD1 (6 bases). With 5 bases removed from V and 4 bases from J, the gap between germline ends came to 18 bases. The germline V gene has CDR1 SEHNR and CDR2 FQNEAQ (reference sequence). The CDR3 loop spans 15 amino acids. This chain's CDR3 is CASSQGRAGAYEQYF. The CDR3 region has the DNA TGTGCCAGCAGCCAGGGGCGGGCAGGGGCTTACGAGCAGTACTTC.

The V call is TRBV10-3, the J call TRBJ2-1, with a possible D match to TRBD2 (6 bases). V shed 11 bases and J shed 5 bases, with 19 bases lying between them. The CDR3 consists of 14 residues. The germline CDR1 and CDR2 sequences are ENHRY and SYGVKD. CDR3 coding DNA: TGTGCCGTCTCGGGGCCTAGCGCCCACAATGAGCAGTTCTTC. Translating gives CAVSGPSAHNEQFF.

The chain uses TRBV6-1 and TRBJ2-2; 10 bases are shared with TRBD2. V was pared by 2 bases and J by 5 bases, with 11 bases of the junction left unmatched. This CDR3 region has 18 residues. The V gene's germline CDR1 is MNHNS and CDR2 SASEGT. CDR3 protein: CASSELGSGRAGTGELFF. The CDR3 bases are TGTGCCAGCAGTGAACTGGGGAGCGGGAGGGCCGGAACCGGGGAGCTGTTTTTT.

The genes are TRBV5-8 and TRBJ2-7; TRBD1 aligns across 8 bases. CDR1 and CDR2 (germline): SGHTS, YDEGEE. CDR3 length: 13 amino acids. The V gene end was trimmed by 4 bases and the J gene end by 4 bases; junction bases not matched to a gene: 4. The CDR3 spells CASSPGQVYEQYF. CDR3 coding DNA: TGTGCCAGCAGCCCGGGACAGGTATACGAGCAGTACTTC.

J is TRBJ2-1 and V is TRBV9; unclear D gene. With 1 base removed from V and 7 bases from J, the gap between germline ends came to 15 bases. Germline loops: CDR1 SGDLS, CDR2 YYNGEE. CDR3 size: 15 residues. CDR3 DNA: TGTGCCAGCAGCGTACCCCCCGAGCCCTCAAATGAGCAGTTCTTC. Translated: CASSVPPEPSNEQFF.

This clone showed up just once. The chain joins TRBV27 to TRBJ1-3; no definite D call. The CDR3 extends over 14 amino acids. Trimming removed 5 bases at V and 1 base at J, with 9 bases between. Looked up from germline, CDR1 is MNHEY and CDR2 is SMNVEV (reference sequence). Written as DNA, the CDR3 is TGTGCCAGCAGTATCGCAGTTTCTGGAAACACCATATATTTT. Protein product: CASSIAVSGNTIYF.

This rearrangement joins TRBV28 to TRBJ1-6; the match to TRBD1 covers 7 bases. Germline V gene data show CDR1 as MDHEN and CDR2 as SYDVKM. Losses at the gene ends were 3 bases for V and 8 bases for J; bases not matched to a gene: 16. This CDR3 region has 18 residues. The CDR3 protein is CASSLGPKTGIEDSPLHF. CDR3 bases: TGTGCCAGCAGTTTGGGCCCTAAGACAGGGATTGAGGATTCACCCCTCCACTTT.

V is TRBV30 and J is TRBJ2-1; 12 positions agree with TRBD2. The junction had 8 bases not matched to a gene; V was cut back by 6 bases and J by 8 bases. CDR3 length equals 14 residues. Germline CDR1 GTSNPN, CDR2 SVGIG (reference sequence). The CDR3 protein is CACLTSGRGHEQFF. The CDR3 bases are TGTGCCTGTCTGACTAGCGGGAGAGGGCATGAGCAGTTCTTC.

DNA of the CDR3: TGTGCCTGGAGGGGGACTAGCGGAAACACAGATACGCAGTATTTT. It is translated as CAWRGTSGNTDTQYF. V is TRBV30 and J is TRBJ2-3; 11 nucleotides agree with TRBD2. The CDR3 totals 15 residues. Losses at the gene ends were 3 bases for V and 2 bases for J; bases not matched to a gene: 4. Germline V gene lookup returns CDR1 GTSNPN and CDR2 SVGIG (reference sequence). Drawing the rest from reference TRBV30 and TRBJ2-3, the complete variable domain is SQTIHQWPATLVQPVGSPLSLECTVEGTSNPNLYWYRQAAGRGLQLLFYSVGIGQISSEVPQNLSASRPQDRQFILSSKKLLLSDSGFYLCAWRGTSGNTDTQYFGPGTRLTVL.

This chain links TRBV7-9 with TRBJ2-7; D not resolved. Trimming shortened V by 1 base and J by 6 bases, and 7 bases separated the two germline ends. The CDR3 totals 12 residues. The germline gives CDR1 SEHNR, CDR2 FQNEAQ (reference sequence). Here the CDR3 reads CASSLGAREQYF. CDR3 in DNA: TGTGCCAGCAGCTTAGGAGCGCGCGAGCAGTACTTC.

The V call is TRBV5-6, the J call TRBJ1-2; 7 bases fit TRBD1. The junction had 1 base not matched to a gene; V was cut back by 2 bases and J by 3 bases. Germline assignment: CDR1 SGHDT and CDR2 YYEEEE. The CDR3 spans 13 residues. The CDR3 loop reads CASSFGQDYGYTF. DNA for the CDR3: TGTGCCAGCAGCTTTGGACAGGACTATGGCTACACCTTC.

The chain has TRBV30 and TRBJ1-1; TRBD1 matches 11 bases. V gave up 4 bases and J gave up 0 bases; unmatched junction bases: 25. Germline V gives CDR1 GTSNPN, CDR2 SVGIG (reference sequence). The CDR3 has 22 residues. The CDR3 region is CAWTGDRGGPVYRGKMNTEAFF. In DNA, the CDR3 is TGTGCCTGGACCGGGGACAGGGGGGGTCCTGTTTACCGGGGGAAAATGAACACTGAAGCTTTCTTT.

This chain joins TRBV10-3 and TRBJ2-7, with 12 bases fitting TRBD1. Trimming at V came to 3 bases and at J to 4 bases, leaving 4 bases not matched to a gene. The CDR3 length is 15 residues. The V gene's germline CDR1 is ENHRY and CDR2 SYGVKD. The CDR3 DNA follows: TGTGCCATCAGTGACCCGGGACAGGGGGCATACGAGCAGTACTTC. It codes for CAISDPGQGAYEQYF.

The chain uses TRBV4-2 and TRBJ2-1; 10 bases fit TRBD2. The CDR3 length is 19 residues. CDR1 is LGHNA, CDR2 YNFKEQ, per germline. V was pared by 1 base and J by 4 bases, with 13 bases of the junction left unmatched. CDR3 protein: CASSQGLLAGLTSYNEQFF. In nucleotides, the CDR3 is TGTGCCAGCAGCCAAGGTTTACTAGCGGGATTGACTTCGTACAATGAGCAGTTCTTC.

The gene calls are TRBV7-9 and TRBJ1-2, with D possibly matching TRBD1 (5 bases). The CDR3 sequence is 16 residues long. Per germline, CDR1 SEHNR and CDR2 FQNEAQ (reference sequence). Trimming removed 4 bases from V and 5 bases from J, with 20 bases in between. CDR3 coding DNA: TGTGCCAGCAGCTACGAGGGGTTTTCGGGGACTTATGGCTACACCTTC. Its protein product is CASSYEGFSGTYGYTF. The variable domain in full, completed from reference TRBV7-9 and TRBJ1-2, reads DTGVSQNPRHKITKRGQNVTFRCDPISEHNRLYWYRQTLGQGPEFLTYFQNEAQLEKSRLLSDRFSAERPKGSFSTLEIQRTEQGDSAMYLCASSYEGFSGTYGYTFGSGTRLTVV.